This entry features one T cell receptor (beta chain) sequence. Its antigen remains unidentified. Base qualities are not provided; no much larger clone lies one nucleotide away. TCR CDR3 regions were amplified from genomic DNA by multiplex PCR using the deep immunoSEQ assay. Extracted genomic DNA from each cell subset was distributed evenly across all wells of several immunoSEQ 96-well plates, and each plate was treated as a replicate. For sorted subsets, roughly 200 ng of genomic DNA, equivalent to 25,000 to 35,000 T cell genomes, went into each replicate PCR. Purified libraries were quantified with a Qubit 3.0 fluorometer, sized on a Bioanalyzer 2100, and re-quantified with the KAPA Library Quantification kit. A separate single-read 150-cycle Illumina NextSeq 550 flow cell was used to sequence each immunoSEQ 96-well plate. As for the original processing: Because only junctional sequences without quality scores were contained in the immunoSEQ output, filtering matching that applied to full-length reads could not be performed. Sequences were annotated with PyIR, a Python wrapper for IgBLAST v1.9, using IMGT germline references to assign V/J genes and CDR3. Reads were filtered out if the reads had weak V/J assignments (E-value above 1e-6), no CDR3, stop codons, out-of-frame junctions, or ambiguous translated residues. V3J clonotypes were defined as sequences sharing the same inferred V gene, J gene, and CDR3 amino acid sequence. Percentage overlap between repertoires was computed as shared unique clonotypes divided by the size of the smaller repertoire. Repertoire richness was assessed with RTK rarefaction, the Chao1 estimator, and Recon v2.1 estimates of unobserved clonotypes. For all TCRbeta clonotypes obtained by the gDNA method from a few donors, generation probabilities were computed with OLGA. TCRdb obtained this table from immuneACCESS and retained in-frame rearrangements with V and J assigned. These tables miss some clones; where compared with another copy, unresolved V genes account for less than half of the shortfall, and the remainder is unexplained. V, J and clone size derive from that table, while D and trimming were established from the DNA sequence. The sample table contains about 1,800,000 clones; only one count was recorded for about 95% of them. Together, the top ten hold 0.95% to 1.5% of the sample.

The entry originates in a study of shared clonotypes between healthy human individuals (dated by TCRdb to about 2020). About the study as a whole: A couple of women and a few men aged 18 to 49 years were included in the cohort. The study deeply sequenced blood TCR repertoires of roughly five healthy adults to estimate repertoire size and the extent of clonotype sharing between individuals. Per donor, leukapheresis produced somewhere between about 0.8 and 9 billion PBMCs. For each donor, CD4 naive and CD4 memory were each given three plates, CD8 naive was given two plates, and CD8 memory was given one plate. Different laboratories and diverse techniques were used to prepare libraries and sequence TCR repertoires, to increase sequencing depth and limit assay-specific biases. What the study reported, not specific to this receptor: Based on pairwise subsampling, the degree of clonotype sharing among donors was expected to be affected by sequencing depth. Because the study included only a small number of donors, the genetic and exposure-history diversity represented was limited. Rarefaction of sorted-subset datasets indicated incomplete sequencing despite the large sequencing depth. Higher generation probabilities were observed for clonotypes shared by all four sorted-subset donors than for non-shared clonotypes. Estimated clonotype richness was generally larger for naive than for memory subsets. Sharing across a few donors was observed for roughly 5% of naive CD4, 3.5% of naive CD8, 2% to 2.5% of memory CD4, and around 0.42% of memory CD8 clonotypes. Sampling was limited to blood, and TCR repertoires in tissue likely differ from TCR repertoires in blood.

V is pruned by 2 bases and J by 2 bases, leaving 4 bases of the junction without a gene match. The CDR3 numbers 17 residues from cysteine through phenylalanine. CDR3 DNA is the only sequence kept; it has 51 bases, read in frame from the first base. CDR1 and CDR2 are drawn from the germline V gene: MNHNS, SASEGT. CD8 naive samples consisted of CD45RO-negative cells that were positively selected for CCR7, yielding a CD45RA+CCR7+ population without TemRA cells. Donors were healthy HIV-negative adults with no recently reported acute infections or vaccinations. All donors were Caucasian adults living in Nashville, Tennessee, USA. Blood was obtained by leukapheresis, after which PBMCs were separated by Ficoll-Histopaque density gradient centrifugation and cryopreserved in liquid nitrogen vapor phase. Purity and quantity of every magnetically sorted T cell population were checked by analytical flow cytometry. From each sorted fraction, genomic DNA was isolated and quantified by UV absorbance on a Nanodrop 2000c.

The rearranged chain carries TRBV6-1 and TRBJ2-7, and TRBD2 aligns with 15 junction nucleotides. The source is a man between 18 and 29 years old in good health. The specimen was naive CD8+ T cells sorted from blood. According to the study, the label for this sample's cell subset or site signals: CD45RA+CCR7+. The CDR3 region: CASSEWGLAGGTYEQYF. The DNA sequence reads TGTGCCAGCAGTGAATGGGGACTAGCGGGGGGCACCTACGAGCAGTACTTC.